This TCR beta chain originates from a study of T cell repertoires in ileal Crohn's disease. To note about this clone: The antigen is unknown.

Findings and caveats of the study: Endoscopic recurrence occurred in every patient whose clonality exceeded 26.8%.

Using immunoSEQ multiplex PCR, the repertoire was profiled, and TCRdb retains in-frame clones only, with some absent. In the table there are about 5,000 clones, roughly 80% of which are singletons. CDR3 length: 12 residues. Trimming took 7 bases from V and 7 from J, leaving 13 bases between them. Germline V gene lookup returns CDR1 SQVTM and CDR2 ANQGSEA. The sequencing input was ileal tissue. This receptor was taken from an adult with Crohn's disease. The chain links TRBV29-1 to TRBJ1-4, with D hard to call. In DNA, the CDR3 is TGCAGCGGGGGTTGGGAGAGTGAAAAACTGTTTTTT. Residues: CSGGWESEKLFF.